This is a list of T cell receptor beta chains from one sample in a study of blood T cells in healthy people across ages. TCRdb re-analysed the 5' RACE reads in MiXCR, keeping a single row per CDR3 protein. Among 1.5 million to 1.8 million distinct CDR3 sequences, 35% to 45% were seen once, and the ten largest hold roughly 3.7%. Input material: blood. The receptors derive from a woman between 18 and 29 years old in good health. Each CDR3 is given with its conserved first and last residue. The D gene is left open where the match is weak. Size is omitted from some rows. Given values are once, few, many or a class for expanded clones.

D gene	clone size	V gene	J gene	CDR3 protein	CDR3 DNA
-	-	TRBV5-6	TRBJ1-2	CASSSSPGKKYGYTF	TGTGCCAGCAGCTCGTCTCCAGGGAAGAAATACGGCTACACCTTC
-	-	TRBV4-3	TRBJ2-3	CASSQVPADTQYF	TGCGCCAGCAGCCAAGTTCCCGCGGATACGCAGTATTTT
-	few	TRBV5-1	TRBJ1-5	CASSLSGPNQPQHF	TGTGCCAGCAGCTTAAGTGGACCGAATCAGCCCCAGCATTTT
TRBD2	once	TRBV9	TRBJ2-3	CASSVDSGTSDTQYF	TGTGCCAGCAGCGTAGATAGCGGGACTTCAGATACGCAGTATTTT
TRBD2	-	TRBV5-6	TRBJ2-1	CASTSWRGLSGNNEQFF	TGTGCCAGCACCTCTTGGCGTGGACTCAGCGGGAACAATGAGCAGTTCTTC
TRBD1	-	TRBV20-1	TRBJ1-2	CSARDRQNNYGYTF	TGCAGTGCTCGGGACAGACAGAACAACTATGGCTACACCTTC
TRBD2	-	TRBV20-1	TRBJ2-7	CSARLANHEQYF	TGCAGTGCCAGACTAGCGAACCACGAGCAGTACTTC
-	-	TRBV5-4	TRBJ2-5	CASSLGGSSEETQYF	TGTGCCAGCAGCTTGGGCGGGTCCTCTGAAGAGACCCAGTACTTC
-	-	TRBV7-9	TRBJ2-7	CASSPPNGSYEQYF	TGTGCCAGCAGCCCCCCAAACGGATCCTACGAGCAGTACTTC
-	few	TRBV29-1	TRBJ2-6	CSVVNADGSGANVLTF	TGCAGCGTCGTTAACGCGGACGGCTCTGGGGCCAACGTCCTGACTTTC
-	few	TRBV6-5	TRBJ2-1	CASSGRTKVNEQFF	TGTGCCAGCAGTGGCCGGACTAAAGTCAATGAGCAGTTCTTC
-	-	TRBV12-3/TRBV12-4	TRBJ2-2	CASSLSGRQPNTGELFF	TGTGCCAGCAGTTTAAGTGGACGACAGCCGAACACCGGGGAGCTGTTTTTT
TRBD1	once	TRBV29-1	TRBJ1-1	CSGGRTGITEAFF	TGCAGCGGTGGGAGGACAGGGATCACTGAAGCTTTCTTT
-	-	TRBV5-1	TRBJ2-1	CASSRAAPVNEQFF	TGCGCCAGCAGCCGGGCGGCTCCGGTCAATGAGCAGTTCTTC
-	-	TRBV7-2	TRBJ1-2	CASSLEAGNHGYTF	TGTGCCAGCAGCTTAGAGGCAGGCAACCATGGCTACACCTTC
-	few	TRBV5-1	TRBJ2-1	CASSRGTEGLSYNEQFF	TGCGCCAGCAGCCGGGGAACGGAGGGCCTGTCCTACAATGAGCAGTTCTTC
-	-	TRBV6-2/TRBV6-3	TRBJ2-1	CATAQLYNEQFF	TGTGCCACCGCCCAGCTTTACAATGAGCAGTTCTTC
-	-	TRBV3-1	TRBJ2-1	CASSQNSGRIDNEQFF	TGTGCCAGCAGCCAAAATTCGGGACGCATAGACAATGAGCAGTTCTTC
-	-	TRBV20-1	TRBJ1-2	CSARSRVTLNGYTF	TGCAGTGCTAGATCCAGGGTTACGCTCAATGGCTACACCTTC
-	-	TRBV5-6	TRBJ2-3	CASSLAAEEFTDTQYF	TGTGCCAGCAGCTTGGCCGCGGAAGAATTCACAGATACGCAGTATTTT